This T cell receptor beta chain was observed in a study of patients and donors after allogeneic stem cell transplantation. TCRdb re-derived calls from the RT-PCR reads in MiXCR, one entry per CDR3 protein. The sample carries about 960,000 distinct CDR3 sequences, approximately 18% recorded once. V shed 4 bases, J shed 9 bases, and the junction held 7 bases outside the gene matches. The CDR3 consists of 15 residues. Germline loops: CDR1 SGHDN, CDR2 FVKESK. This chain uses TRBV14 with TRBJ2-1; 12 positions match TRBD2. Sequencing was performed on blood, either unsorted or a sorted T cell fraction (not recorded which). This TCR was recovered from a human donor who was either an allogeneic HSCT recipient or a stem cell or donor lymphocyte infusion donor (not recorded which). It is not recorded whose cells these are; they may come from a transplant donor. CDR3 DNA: TGTGCCAGCAGCCCTCTAGCGGGAGGGCCGTTTGAGCAGTTCTTC. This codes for CASSPLAGGPFEQFF.